These T cell receptor beta chains were read from a single sample in a study of long-term antiretroviral therapy in people with HIV. Sequenced by immunoSEQ multiplex PCR; TCRdb stores in-frame clones only, minus some. The profile shows 30,000 or so clones, roughly 74% of them singletons. Sequenced here: unsorted PBMCs, sampled 3 years after starting antiretroviral therapy. The receptors here all came from a man aged 50-60 years with HIV. Both conserved end residues are part of each CDR3. The D gene is left open where the match is weak. Rows may omit the clone size; those that give it use once, few, many or a size class.

V: TRBV6-6
J: TRBJ2-7
D: NA
size: NA
DNA: TGTGCCAGCAGTCCCTTAGCCGACAGCCTCCGGAACGAGCAGTACTTC
CDR3: CASSPLADSLRNEQYF

V: TRBV5-1
J: TRBJ2-7
D: NA
size: NA
DNA: TGCGCCAGCAGCGTCAGGGGCGAGCAGTACTTC
CDR3: CASSVRGEQYF

V: TRBV7-8
J: TRBJ1-3
D: TRBD1
size: few
DNA: TGTGCCAGCAGCTTATTTCGACAGGGTACAAACACCATATATTTT
CDR3: CASSLFRQGTNTIYF

V: TRBV18
J: TRBJ1-1
D: NA
size: NA
DNA: TGTGCCAGCTCACCACCGAGAACGGGAGCGGCTTTCTTT
CDR3: CASSPPRTGAAFF

V: TRBV7-3
J: TRBJ2-5
D: TRBD2
size: NA
DNA: TGTGCCAGCAGCTTGGGACTAGCGGGGGGGCAAGAGACCCAGTACTTC
CDR3: CASSLGLAGGQETQYF

V: TRBV2
J: TRBJ2-1
D: NA
size: NA
DNA: TGTGCCAGCAGTGGGCGTTACTCCTACAATGAGCAGTTCTTC
CDR3: CASSGRYSYNEQFF

V: TRBV7-2
J: TRBJ2-7
D: NA
size: few
DNA: TGTGCCAGCAGCTTAAGGCGACTCACCTTCGAGCAGTACTTC
CDR3: CASSLRRLTFEQYF

V: TRBV7-9
J: TRBJ2-7
D: NA
size: NA
DNA: TGTGCCAGCAGCTCCCTCTCCTACGAGCAGTACTTC
CDR3: CASSSLSYEQYF

V: TRBV15
J: TRBJ2-5
D: TRBD1
size: NA
DNA: TGTGCCACCAGCAGTCAGACAGGGGTCGAGACCCAGTACTTC
CDR3: CATSSQTGVETQYF

V: TRBV11-2
J: TRBJ1-6
D: NA
size: NA
DNA: TGTGCCAGCAGCTTATTCCAATTAGGCCAGGGGCGCGGGAATTCACCCCTCCACTTT
CDR3: CASSLFQLGQGRGNSPLHF

V: TRBV7-2
J: TRBJ2-7
D: NA
size: NA
DNA: TGTGCCAGCAGCTTAGCGACCAGGTACGAGCAGTACTTC
CDR3: CASSLATRYEQYF

V: TRBV6-1
J: TRBJ2-7
D: NA
size: once
DNA: TGTGCCAGCAGTGGCTCGGCGGACCACTACGAGCAGTACTTC
CDR3: CASSGSADHYEQYF

V: TRBV19
J: TRBJ2-2
D: TRBD1
size: NA
DNA: TGTGCCAGTGGGATAAGGACAGGGGGAACCGGGGAGCTGTTTTTT
CDR3: CASGIRTGGTGELFF

V: TRBV7-2
J: TRBJ1-1
D: NA
size: NA
DNA: TGTGCCAGCAGCTTAGGAACCCAATGGGCTTTCTTT
CDR3: CASSLGTQWAFF

V: TRBV4-3
J: TRBJ2-3
D: NA
size: NA
DNA: TGCGCCAGCGCCAGGGGCGCGGGGGTCACAGATACGCAGTATTTT
CDR3: CASARGAGVTDTQYF

V: TRBV5-6
J: TRBJ1-2
D: TRBD1
size: once
DNA: TGTGCCAGCAGCCCGACAGGGGCGCTTGGCTACACCTTC
CDR3: CASSPTGALGYTF

V: TRBV7-2
J: TRBJ2-1
D: NA
size: NA
DNA: TGTGCCAGCAGGGTTTACAATGAGCAGTTCTTC
CDR3: CASRVYNEQFF